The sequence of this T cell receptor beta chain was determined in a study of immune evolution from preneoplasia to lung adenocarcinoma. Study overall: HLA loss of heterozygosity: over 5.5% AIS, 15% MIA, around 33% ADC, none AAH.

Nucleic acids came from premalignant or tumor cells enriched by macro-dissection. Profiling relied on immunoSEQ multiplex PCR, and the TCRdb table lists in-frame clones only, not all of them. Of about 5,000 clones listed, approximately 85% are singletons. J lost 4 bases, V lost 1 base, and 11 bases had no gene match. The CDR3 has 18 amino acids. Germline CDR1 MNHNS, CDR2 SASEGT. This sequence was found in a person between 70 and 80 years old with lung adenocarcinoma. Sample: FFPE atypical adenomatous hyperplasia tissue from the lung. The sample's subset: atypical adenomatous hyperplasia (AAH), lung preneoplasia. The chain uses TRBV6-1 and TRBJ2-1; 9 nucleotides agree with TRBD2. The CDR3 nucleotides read TGTGCCAGCAGTGAAGAGTTTGGGACTAGCAGTTTTTACAATGAGCAGTTCTTC. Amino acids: CASSEEFGTSSFYNEQFF.